This T cell receptor beta chain was retrieved from a study of CD8 T cells in Susac syndrome. Overall study context: Susac syndrome patients were untreated, on corticosteroids with some adding intravenous immunoglobulin, or on intravenous immunoglobulin only.

With respect to this clonotype: The target antigen is unknown.

Study-wide points: Susac syndrome CD4+ T cell repertoires showed no clonal expansion.

This CDR3 has 14 amino acids. V lost 6 bases to trimming and J lost 0 bases, with 11 bases between them. Germline values: CDR1 SEHNR, CDR2 FQNEAQ (reference sequence). Reverse transcription of about 0.45 to 1 ug RNA was performed with random hexamers. It was immunoSEQ multiplex PCR that amplified TCR beta CDR3 across 54 Vbeta and 13 Jbeta. TCRdb ran MiXCR on the immunoSEQ multiplex PCR reads and lists one entry per CDR3 protein. The sample holds tens of thousands of distinct CDR3 sequences; about 93% are singletons and the top ten take about 0.3%. J is TRBJ1-2 and V is TRBV7-9; TRBD1 might be the D (5 bases). The sample consisted of CD4+ T cells from PBMCs. The receptor was derived from a human donor with Susac syndrome. The CDR3 DNA is TGTGCCAGCAGTTCCCAGGGAACTAACTATGGCTACACCTTC. Its translation is CASSSQGTNYGYTF.